A single sample is the source of the 23 T cell receptor beta chains below, sequenced in a study of T-cell reconstitution after alpha-beta-depleted transplantation in children listed by TCRdb under 2016. Library method: PCR. Reads for this sample came from an Illumina HiSeq 2500. TCR libraries were prepared with molecular barcoding, using unique molecular identifiers to normalize TCRbeta repertoire quantification. In-frame beta chains were kept once TCRdb had trimmed the public reads at Q25 with fastp and called clones with MiXCR. Every CDR3 protein is listed once, alongside the most common genes and DNA of its rows. For this sample there are fewer than 450,000 distinct CDR3 sequences; around 15% appear just once. The top ten clonotypes cover around 41% of the sample. Taken with the paper, the label for treatment or condition translates to: allogeneic hematopoietic cell transplantation with graft depleted of TCRalphabeta T cells and CD19 B cells.

The sample consisted of PBMCs, mostly from graft donor cells, taken 360 days after TCRalphabeta/CD19-depleted stem cell transplant. The receptors come from a male patient between 2 and 9 years old who had a stem cell transplant for acute lymphoblastic leukemia, so the T cells may come from the graft donor.

The chain links TRBV28 to TRBJ2-3, with D maybe TRBD2 (5 bases). The CDR3 runs to 15 residues. Trimming shortened V by 3 bases and J by 4 bases, and 14 bases separated the two germline ends. Germline V gene data show CDR1 as MDHEN and CDR2 as SYDVKM. CDR3 in amino acids: CASSFSGLTSDTQYF. CDR3 coding DNA: TGTGCCAGCAGTTTTTCCGGACTGACCTCAGATACGCAGTATTTT.

The V call is TRBV5-8, the J call TRBJ2-2; 9 nucleotides agree with TRBD1. CDR3 length: 15 residues. Germline CDR1 SGHTS, CDR2 YDEGEE. Trimming took 4 bases from V and 6 from J; bases not matched to a gene: 7. Here the CDR3 reads CASSRRTGGPGELFF. The DNA for the CDR3 is TGTGCCAGCAGCCGACGAACAGGGGGCCCCGGGGAGCTGTTTTTT.

This clonotype was detected only a few times. This chain uses TRBV7-9 with TRBJ1-1; D gene ambiguous. CDR1 and CDR2 from the germline V gene are SEHNR and FQNEAQ (reference sequence). CDR3 length: 15 amino acids. The V gene lost 5 bases and the J gene lost 4 bases, with 17 bases spanning the gap. DNA for the CDR3: TGTGCCAGCAGCCCCCCGGGTTTCTGGAGCACTGAAGCTTTCTTT. This sequence encodes CASSPPGFWSTEAFF.

This clonotype occurred a few times. This sequence joins TRBV7-2 and TRBJ1-5; D gene ambiguous. The CDR3 is made up of 13 amino acids. Trimming took off 1 base at V and 5 bases at J, with 6 bases between the two ends. CDR1 and CDR2 (germline): SGHTA, FQGNSA. This CDR3 reads CASSLEGYQPQHF. CDR3 DNA: TGTGCCAGCAGCTTAGAGGGATATCAGCCCCAGCATTTT.

The CDR3 DNA reads as TGTGCCGCCCAGTGGGGGACGAACACCGGGGAGCTGTTTTTT. Translating it yields CAAQWGTNTGELFF. The chain carries TRBV10-3 and TRBJ2-2; either TRBD1 or TRBD2 may fit D (5 bases each). CDR3 length equals 14 residues. V was shortened by 11 bases and J by 0 bases, with 13 bases between the two germline ends. Looked up from germline, CDR1 is ENHRY and CDR2 is SYGVKD.

This rearrangement joins TRBV4-1 to TRBJ2-2; weak D call: TRBD1 (7 bases). Germline loops: CDR1 MGHRA, CDR2 YSYEKL. The CDR3 has 16 amino acids. The ends were cut back, 1 base at V and 4 bases at J, with 13 bases in the middle. The CDR3 DNA reads as TGCGCCAGCAGCCAAGGGACAGGAGGGTTCACCGGGGAGCTGTTTTTT. Protein product: CASSQGTGGFTGELFF.

This clonotype came up many times. The gene calls are TRBV12-3 or TRBV12-4 and TRBJ2-1, with D perhaps TRBD2 (6 bases). Trimming removed 4 bases at V and 2 bases at J, with 15 bases between. This CDR3 region has 16 residues. This CDR3 reads CASSSPGLAAYNEQFF. The CDR3 DNA reads as TGTGCCAGCAGTTCCCCGGGGTTAGCGGCCTACAATGAGCAGTTCTTC.

This clonotype came up many times. The J gene is TRBJ2-3, the V gene TRBV12-3 or TRBV12-4; 9 bases align to TRBD1. The CDR3 is made up of 15 amino acids. After removal of 2 bases from V and 1 base from J, the junction contained 1 base not matched to a gene. The CDR3 DNA reads TGTGCCAGCAGTTTAAGACAGGGGGGCACAGATACGCAGTATTTT. It yields the protein CASSLRQGGTDTQYF.

V usage is TRBV2 and J usage is TRBJ2-1; 7 nucleotides line up with TRBD2. The germline V gene has CDR1 SNHLY and CDR2 FYNNEI. The CDR3 loop spans 15 amino acids. The V gene end was trimmed by 2 bases and the J gene end by 6 bases; junction bases not matched to a gene: 7. CDR3: CASSEFRGRGNEQFF. CDR3 DNA sequence: TGTGCCAGCAGTGAATTTCGCGGGAGAGGCAATGAGCAGTTCTTC.

As regards this clonotype: The junction departs from germline at one end; a sequencing error may be responsible. CDR3 residues: CSVVQITGGEPYGCTF. CDR3 nucleotide sequence: TGCAGCGTTGTGCAGATTACAGGGGGGGAGCCCTATGGCTGCACCTTC. The chain is built from TRBV29-1 and TRBJ1-2, with TRBD1 matching 8 bases. The CDR3 sequence is 16 residues long. Germline CDR1 is SQVTM and CDR2 is ANQGSEA.

Only a few counts were recorded for this clonotype. The genes are TRBV5-1 and TRBJ2-1; 14 bases are a match to TRBD2. This CDR3 region has 14 residues. Germline V CDR1 and CDR2: SGHRS, YFSETQ. V dropped 4 bases and J dropped 10; count of bases not matched to a gene: 4. CDR3 sequence: CASSTRLAGGEQFF. Written as DNA, the CDR3 is TGCGCCAGCAGCACAAGACTAGCGGGAGGGGAGCAGTTCTTC.

The chain joins TRBV29-1 to TRBJ1-2; D perhaps matches TRBD1 (5 bases). V lost 4 bases to trimming and J lost 3 bases, with 12 bases between them. CDR3 size: 13 residues. Germline V gene lookup returns CDR1 SQVTM and CDR2 ANQGSEA. CDR3 sequence reads: CSVGTGGDYGYTF. CDR3 nucleotides: TGCAGCGTTGGGACCGGGGGGGACTATGGCTACACCTTC.

The rearrangement links TRBV5-6 to TRBJ2-3; 8 bases agree with TRBD2. V was pared by 2 bases and J by 6 bases, with 11 bases of the junction left unmatched. The CDR3 loop spans 16 amino acids. CDR1 is SGHDT, CDR2 YYEEEE, per germline. CDR3 protein: CASSLSGRWIMDTQYF. As DNA, the CDR3 is TGTGCCAGCAGCTTAAGCGGGAGATGGATCATGGATACGCAGTATTTT.

The chain is built from TRBV11-2 and TRBJ2-7; D ambiguous. The length of the CDR3 is 13 residues. Trimming took 3 bases from V and 4 from J, leaving 10 bases between them. Per the germline V gene, CDR1 is SGHAT and CDR2 is FQNNGV. The CDR3 protein is CASSFRYPYEQYF. CDR3 coding DNA: TGTGCCAGCAGCTTTCGGTACCCGTACGAGCAGTACTTC.

The chain couples TRBV28 to TRBJ2-6; D gene ambiguous. Trimming took off 8 bases at V and 0 bases at J, with 5 bases between the two ends. The CDR3 runs 13 residues. From germline, CDR1 is MDHEN and CDR2 SYDVKM. Here the CDR3 DNA reads TGTGCCAGCGACGACTCTGGGGCCAACGTCCTGACTTTC. This codes for CASDDSGANVLTF.

This clonotype was seen many times. In nucleotides, the CDR3 is TGCAGCGTTGAACCTAGAGCCCCAGATACGCAGTATTTT. It yields the protein CSVEPRAPDTQYF. The chain joins TRBV29-1 to TRBJ2-3; D gene unclear. V lost 2 bases, J lost 4 bases, and 10 bases lay in between. Germline assignment: CDR1 SQVTM and CDR2 ANQGSEA. The CDR3 runs to 13 residues.

V is TRBV9 and J is TRBJ2-1, with 10 bases matching TRBD1. Germline V lookup: CDR1 SGDLS, CDR2 YYNGEE. This CDR3 has 14 residues. V dropped 0 bases and J dropped 9; count of bases not matched to a gene: 3. This CDR3 reads CASSVGDRGPEQFF. The DNA of the CDR3 is TGTGCCAGCAGCGTAGGAGACAGGGGGCCTGAGCAGTTCTTC.

This clonotype was recorded a few times. The V gene is TRBV11-2, the J gene TRBJ2-5; 9 bases fit TRBD2. CDR1 is SGHAT and CDR2 is FQNNGV in the germline V gene. This CDR3 is built from 14 residues. Trimming removed 3 bases from V and 3 bases from J; junction bases left unmatched: 2. CDR3 sequence reads: CASSFSSGKETQYF. DNA for the CDR3: TGTGCCAGCAGCTTCTCTAGCGGGAAAGAGACCCAGTACTTC. The complete variable domain, with remaining parts taken from reference TRBV11-2 and TRBJ2-5, reads EAGVAQSPRYKIIEKRQSVAFWCNPISGHATLYWYQQILGQGPKLLIQFQNNGVVDDSQLPKDRFSAERLKGVDSTLKIQPAKLEDSAVYLCASSFSSGKETQYFGPGTRLLVL.

This clonotype was seen only a few times. This sequence joins TRBV7-8 and TRBJ1-4, with TRBD1 as a possible D gene (5 bases). V dropped 5 bases and J dropped 0 bases, with 10 bases sitting between them. From germline, CDR1 is SGHVS and CDR2 FQNEAQ. The length of the CDR3 is 15 residues. The CDR3 DNA reads as TGTGCCAGCAGCCCGATGACAGCAACTAATGAAAAACTGTTTTTT. Translated, it gives CASSPMTATNEKLFF.

The chain combines TRBV5-1 with TRBJ1-1; 7 bases align to TRBD1. Unmatched junction bases numbered 4, after V lost 1 base and J lost 1 base. Germline V gene data show CDR1 as SGHRS and CDR2 as YFSETQ. This CDR3 region has 15 residues. In DNA, the CDR3 is TGCGCCAGCAGCTTGACAGGGGCCAAGAACACTGAAGCTTTCTTT. This gives the protein CASSLTGAKNTEAFF.

The genes are TRBV6-2 or TRBV6-3 and TRBJ2-1; D gene ambiguous. CDR1 is MNHEY and CDR2 is SVGEGT in the germline V gene. The CDR3 runs to 13 residues. Trimming stripped 5 bases from V and 7 bases from J, with 12 bases between. As DNA, the CDR3 is TGTGCCAGCAGTCCCGCTGGACCTAATGAGCAGTTCTTC. It codes for CASSPAGPNEQFF.

This clonotype was counted many times. The chain carries TRBV9 and TRBJ1-2; the D is unclear. The CDR3 length is 14 residues. The germline V and J ends were trimmed by 4 bases and 6 bases, with 16 bases remaining between them. Germline V CDR1 and CDR2: SGDLS, YYNGEE. The CDR3 region is CASSYIDARHGYTF. The CDR3 coding sequence is TGTGCCAGCAGCTACATCGACGCTCGCCATGGCTACACCTTC.

In its sample, this clonotype was seen many times. The V call is TRBV13, the J call TRBJ2-2, with 9 positions matching TRBD2. The CDR3 is made up of 16 amino acids. V shed 6 bases and J 4 bases; nucleotides not matched to a gene: 9. Germline CDR1 reads PRHDT; CDR2 reads FYEKMQ (reference sequence). CDR3 DNA: TGTGCCAGCAGTTCCGGACTAGCGTTAGGCACCGGGGAGCTGTTTTTT. Its protein product is CASSSGLALGTGELFF.